Listed below are T cell receptor beta chains from one sample, sequenced in a study of blood T cell repertoires in COVID-19. Assay: immunoSEQ multiplex PCR; the TCRdb copy retains only in-frame clones and omits some. The sample holds about 91,000 clones; roughly three quarters are singletons and the top ten take approximately 10%. The material sequenced was peripheral blood. Source of these receptors: a woman of 80 years or more with acute or convalescent COVID-19. CDR3s include the opening cysteine and the closing phenylalanine or tryptophan. A D gene is named only where the DNA matches it firmly. Clone size is shown for a subset of rows, as once, few, many or a class of expanded clone.

CDR3 DNA | CDR3 protein | J gene | clone size | D gene | V gene
TGTGCCAGCTCACCGCGGACAGAGGTCGGGGAGCTGTTTTTT | CASSPRTEVGELFF | TRBJ2-2 | - | - | TRBV18
TGTGCCAGCAGCTGGTCCGGGACAGGGGGCCACTATGGCTACACCTTC | CASSWSGTGGHYGYTF | TRBJ1-2 | - | TRBD1 | TRBV5-5
TGTGCCAGCAGCGGTAGAGGGATCAGCGCCTACAATGAGCAGTTCTTC | CASSGRGISAYNEQFF | TRBJ2-1 | - | - | TRBV9
TGTGCCAGCAGTTACGTTGGGAGGAATCAGCCCCAGCATTTT | CASSYVGRNQPQHF | TRBJ1-5 | - | - | TRBV6-2/TRBV6-3
TGTGCCAGCAGCTTAATGGACAGGAATGAGCAGTTCTTC | CASSLMDRNEQFF | TRBJ2-1 | - | TRBD1 | TRBV7-2
TGTGCCAGCTCACCAACCTATGACTATGGCTACACCTTC | CASSPTYDYGYTF | TRBJ1-2 | - | - | TRBV18
TGTGCCAGCAGCATGATCAGGGGTAGGAACACCGGGGAGCTGTTTTTT | CASSMIRGRNTGELFF | TRBJ2-2 | - | - | TRBV11-2
TGCGCCAGCAGCGGGGGACAGAATAATTCACCCCTCCACTTT | CASSGGQNNSPLHF | TRBJ1-6 | - | TRBD1 | TRBV5-1
TGTGCCAGCAGCACGGGACAGAGCAACTATGGCTACACCTTC | CASSTGQSNYGYTF | TRBJ1-2 | - | TRBD1 | TRBV7-3
TGTGCCAGTAGTATAGATCAACGGGACACCCTTACAGATACGCAGTATTTT | CASSIDQRDTLTDTQYF | TRBJ2-3 | - | - | TRBV19
TGTGCCAGTAGTACGCAAGGTTACAAAGACAGAAACTATGGCTACACCTTC | CASSTQGYKDRNYGYTF | TRBJ1-2 | - | - | TRBV19
TGTGCCAGCAGGTCGACAGGGGCCGATGGCTACACCTTC | CASRSTGADGYTF | TRBJ1-2 | once | TRBD1 | TRBV7-9
TGTGCCAGCAGTACAATCAGGGGGCGCGTTTTTGGCTACACCTTC | CASSTIRGRVFGYTF | TRBJ1-2 | few | TRBD1 | TRBV28
TGCGCCAGCAGCTTGGGAGGACTTTATGGCTACACCTTC | CASSLGGLYGYTF | TRBJ1-2 | - | - | TRBV5-1
TGTGCCAGCAGCCAGTACCGGGACAGGGGGCGCAACGAGCAGTACTTC | CASSQYRDRGRNEQYF | TRBJ2-7 | - | TRBD1 | TRBV3-1/TRBV3-2
TGTGCCAGCAGCCAACCCGGAGTAGCGGGAGAGGGGGACATTCAGTACTTC | CASSQPGVAGEGDIQYF | TRBJ2-4 | - | TRBD2 | TRBV4-2
TGTGCCAGCAGTGAAGCGGGAGGTACTAGCACAGATACGCAGTATTTT | CASSEAGGTSTDTQYF | TRBJ2-3 | - | TRBD2 | TRBV28
TGTGCCAGCACCGACCTGACAGGGGAGGGCTATGGCTACACCTTC | CASTDLTGEGYGYTF | TRBJ1-2 | - | TRBD1 | TRBV6-5
TGTGCCAGCAGTTATCAGGGACAGCTCTACGAGCAGTACTTC | CASSYQGQLYEQYF | TRBJ2-7 | few | TRBD1 | TRBV6-5
TGCGCCAGCAGCTTGGGACAGGGAGGTGAAAAACTGTTTTTT | CASSLGQGGEKLFF | TRBJ1-4 | - | TRBD1 | TRBV5-1
TGTGCCAGCACCTATAGGGACAGATACAATGAGCAGTTCTTC | CASTYRDRYNEQFF | TRBJ2-1 | few | TRBD1 | TRBV28
TGTGCCAGCAGCCCCTTACTAGCGGGGGAATACAATGAGCAGTTCTTC | CASSPLLAGEYNEQFF | TRBJ2-1 | once | TRBD2 | TRBV3-1/TRBV3-2
TGCAGCGTTGAAGTGCCGGGACTAGCGGGGGGGCCTTTTCCCGATACGCAGTATTTT | CSVEVPGLAGGPFPDTQYF | TRBJ2-3 | - | TRBD2 | TRBV29-1
TGTGCCAGCAGCTCAGGACAGCTAGCCAAAAACATTCAGTACTTC | CASSSGQLAKNIQYF | TRBJ2-4 | few | - | TRBV5-4
TGCGCCAGCAGCTTTCGTGTACTAGCGGGAGTCACAGATACGCAGTATTTT | CASSFRVLAGVTDTQYF | TRBJ2-3 | - | TRBD2 | TRBV5-1
TGCGCCAGCAGCTTGGTGGGGGCACACGGAAACACCATATATTTT | CASSLVGAHGNTIYF | TRBJ1-3 | - | - | TRBV5-1
TGCGCCAGCAGCGGCCGGACAGTGAACACTGAAGCTTTCTTT | CASSGRTVNTEAFF | TRBJ1-1 | few | - | TRBV4-1
TGTGCCAGCAGCTCCGCGAAACTAGCGGGACCAGATACGCAGTATTTT | CASSSAKLAGPDTQYF | TRBJ2-3 | - | TRBD2 | TRBV7-2